Presented here are 5 T cell receptor beta chains from one specimen sequenced in a study of cytomegalovirus exposure and HLA in healthy donors. PCR used 60 Vbeta primers and 13 Jbeta primers. Measured with immunoSEQ multiplex PCR; TCRdb has only the in-frame clones, and not every one. In the table there are 65,000 to 75,000 clones, around 63% of which are singletons. Sample: PBMCs. All receptors derive from a woman in her twenties or thirties in good health and CMV-seronegative.

V usage is TRBV7-2 and J usage is TRBJ2-1; 11 bases map to TRBD2. The germline V gene has CDR1 SGHTA and CDR2 FQGNSA. J was trimmed by 7 bases and V by 9 bases; bases with no gene match: 2. The CDR3 is made up of 12 amino acids. The CDR3: CASSGGDNEQFF. The DNA for the CDR3 is TGTGCCAGTAGCGGGGGGGATAATGAGCAGTTCTTC.

Here the CDR3 DNA reads TGTGCCAGCAGTGACCGTGCGGGCCAAGAGACCCAGTACTTC. It encodes CASSDRAGQETQYF. The rearrangement links TRBV2 to TRBJ2-5; the D gene is possibly TRBD2 (5 bases). In germline, CDR1 is SNHLY, CDR2 FYNNEI. This CDR3 is built from 14 residues. Deletions cut 3 bases from V and 1 base from J, with 9 bases between.

In this sample, this clone turned up a few times. The V gene is TRBV6-1, the J gene TRBJ1-3; 8 bases match TRBD1. V lost 5 bases, J lost 4 bases, and 4 bases stayed unmatched. The CDR3 totals 14 residues. Germline V lookup: CDR1 MNHNS, CDR2 SASEGT. The CDR3 sequence: CASSPTGDGNTIYF. As DNA, the CDR3 is TGTGCCAGCAGTCCGACAGGGGACGGAAACACCATATATTTT.

This clone was recorded a few times. This chain connects TRBV7-2 to TRBJ1-5; a weak D match, TRBD1 (5 bases). This CDR3 region has 13 residues. Germline V gives CDR1 SGHTA, CDR2 FQGNSA. Trimming removed 8 bases at V and 4 bases at J, with 12 bases between. The CDR3 DNA follows: TGTGCCAGCTCCATCGGGGGGAATCAGCCCCAGCATTTT. Translation: CASSIGGNQPQHF.

The chain is built from TRBV6-6 and TRBJ1-2, with TRBD1 as a possible D gene (5 bases). The germline V gene has CDR1 MNHNY and CDR2 SVGAGI (reference sequence). With 6 bases removed from V and 1 base from J, the gap between germline ends came to 15 bases. The CDR3 has 15 residues. CDR3 bases: TGTGCCAGCAGCTGGACCCGGCAGGGTAACTATGGCTACACCTTC. This sequence encodes CASSWTRQGNYGYTF.